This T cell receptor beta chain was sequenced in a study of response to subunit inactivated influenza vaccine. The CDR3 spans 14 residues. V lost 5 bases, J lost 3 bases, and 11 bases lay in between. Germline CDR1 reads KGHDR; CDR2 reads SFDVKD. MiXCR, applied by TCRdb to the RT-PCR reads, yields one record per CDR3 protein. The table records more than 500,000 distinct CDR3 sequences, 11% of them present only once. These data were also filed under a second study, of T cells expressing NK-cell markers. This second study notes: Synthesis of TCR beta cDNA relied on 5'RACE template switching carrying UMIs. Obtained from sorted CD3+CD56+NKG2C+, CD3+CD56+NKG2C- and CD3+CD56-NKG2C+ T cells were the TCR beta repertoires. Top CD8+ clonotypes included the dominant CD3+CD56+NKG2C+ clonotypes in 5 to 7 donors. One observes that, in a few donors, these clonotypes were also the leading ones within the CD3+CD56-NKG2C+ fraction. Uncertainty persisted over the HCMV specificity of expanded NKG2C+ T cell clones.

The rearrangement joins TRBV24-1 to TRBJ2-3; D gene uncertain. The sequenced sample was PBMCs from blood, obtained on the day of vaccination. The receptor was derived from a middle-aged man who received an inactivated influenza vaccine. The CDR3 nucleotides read TGTGCCACCAGTGGACCGACACGGACAGATACGCAGTATTTT. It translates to CATSGPTRTDTQYF.